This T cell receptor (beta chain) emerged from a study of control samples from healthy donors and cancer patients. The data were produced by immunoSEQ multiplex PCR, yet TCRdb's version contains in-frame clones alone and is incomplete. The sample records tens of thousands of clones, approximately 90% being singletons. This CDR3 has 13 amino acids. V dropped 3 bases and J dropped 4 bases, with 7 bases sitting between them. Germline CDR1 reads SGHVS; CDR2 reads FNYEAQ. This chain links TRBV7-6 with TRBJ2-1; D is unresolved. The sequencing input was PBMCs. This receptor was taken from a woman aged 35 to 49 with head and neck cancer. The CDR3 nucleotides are TGTGCCAGCAGCTTTGACGAGTACAATGAGCAGTTCTTC. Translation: CASSFDEYNEQFF.